A selection of T cell receptor beta chains follows, all from one sample in a study of blood T cell repertoires in COVID-19. TCRdb's copy holds only in-frame clones and misses some; the assay was immunoSEQ multiplex PCR. The sample consists of roughly 400,000 clones, just over 90% of them appearing once. Sequencing was carried out using PBMCs or T cells enriched from blood (not recorded which). Every receptor here comes from a woman aged 35 to 49 who had been exposed to COVID-19. Both conserved end residues are part of each CDR3. D genes are given only for firm matches. The size entry is marked missing in some rows and otherwise reads once, few, many or a size class.

d_gene	v_gene	abundance	j_gene	CDR3nt	CDR3aa
-	TRBV7-8	-	TRBJ2-3	TGTGCCAGCAGCTTGTTTGCGGGGATGGAAGATACGCAGTATTTT	CASSLFAGMEDTQYF
TRBD1	TRBV12-3/TRBV12-4	-	TRBJ1-1	TGTGCCAGCAGTTTCGACAGGGGTAAAGCTTTCTTT	CASSFDRGKAFF
TRBD1	TRBV7-8	-	TRBJ1-1	TGTGCCAGCAGCCGGGGACAGGTGAACACTGAAGCTTTCTTT	CASSRGQVNTEAFF
-	TRBV24-1	-	TRBJ2-7	TGTGCCACCAGTGACTCGTCGACAGACCCCTACGAGCAGTACTTC	CATSDSSTDPYEQYF
TRBD2	TRBV3-1/TRBV3-2	-	TRBJ2-3	TGTGCCAGCAGCCGGAACGGGCGGGAGAGGAGCACAGATACGCAGTATTTT	CASSRNGRERSTDTQYF
-	TRBV12-3/TRBV12-4	-	TRBJ2-7	TGTGCCAGCAGGAGGGGGTCCTACGAGCAGTACTTC	CASRRGSYEQYF
TRBD1	TRBV20-1	-	TRBJ2-1	TGCAGTGCTAGTGGCAGGGGGCGACCCAATGAGCAGTTCTTC	CSASGRGRPNEQFF
TRBD1	TRBV19	-	TRBJ1-6	TGTGCCAGTAGTAGCCCTGGGGGACAGGCGGATAATTCACCCCTCCACTTT	CASSSPGGQADNSPLHF
-	TRBV27	-	TRBJ1-2	TGTGCCAGCAGTCCCACAGGGTTGCTACAATATGGCTACACCTTC	CASSPTGLLQYGYTF
TRBD2	TRBV3-1/TRBV3-2	once	TRBJ2-5	TGTGCCAGCAGCCAACACGGTGGGGGGGGAACTCAAGAGACCCAGTACTTC	CASSQHGGGGTQETQYF
-	TRBV27	-	TRBJ1-2	TGTGCCAGCATGCCAGGCAGGTCCATTTTCTATGATGGCTACACCTTC	CASMPGRSIFYDGYTF
-	TRBV24-1	-	TRBJ2-5	TGTGCCACCAGTGATCCCCGGGGGACAGCCCAAGAGACCCAGTACTTC	CATSDPRGTAQETQYF
-	TRBV28	-	TRBJ1-1	TGTGCCAGCAGTTTCAGGTTTACGGACACTGAAGCTTTCTTT	CASSFRFTDTEAFF
TRBD1	TRBV5-1	-	TRBJ1-5	TGCGCCAGCAGCTTGGAAGGGGGCGACGGTCAGCCCCAGCATTTT	CASSLEGGDGQPQHF
-	TRBV5-1	-	TRBJ1-1	TGCGCCAGCAGCTTGGTCGTAGGGGAGAACACTGAAGCTTTCTTT	CASSLVVGENTEAFF
-	TRBV7-2	-	TRBJ1-1	TGTGCCAGCAGCCAAACAGGTATGAACACTGAAGCTTTCTTT	CASSQTGMNTEAFF
-	TRBV5-8	-	TRBJ1-2	TGTGCCAGCAGCTCGATCAGGGGTGGGGGCTACACCTTC	CASSSIRGGGYTF
TRBD1	TRBV6-2/TRBV6-3	-	TRBJ1-1	TGTGCCAGCAGTACACGTCAGGGGGCAGGGACTGAAGCTTTCTTT	CASSTRQGAGTEAFF
TRBD2	TRBV5-1	-	TRBJ2-2	TGCGCCAGCAGCTCCGCCCTAGCGGGGGGGGGCACCGGGGAGCTGTTTTTT	CASSSALAGGGTGELFF
-	TRBV5-8	-	TRBJ2-3	TGTGCCAGCACCTTTGGGGGGGCCGCAGATACGCAGTATTTT	CASTFGGAADTQYF
-	TRBV6-1	once	TRBJ1-4	TGTGCCAGCAGTGAATTCATGTCAACTAATGAAAAACTGTTTTTT	CASSEFMSTNEKLFF
-	TRBV18	-	TRBJ1-1	TGTGCCAGCTCACCACTCGGTCAACCTGAAGCTTTCTTT	CASSPLGQPEAFF
-	TRBV5-4	-	TRBJ1-2	TGTGCCAGCAGCTTGAGGGTATCAGGGTTTGAAGGCTACACCTTC	CASSLRVSGFEGYTF
TRBD1	TRBV2	-	TRBJ1-5	TGTGCCAGCAGTGAAGCGCGGATGGGAACAGGGGCGGATCAGCCCCAGCATTTT	CASSEARMGTGADQPQHF
-	TRBV2	-	TRBJ1-5	TGTGCCAGCAGTCGGGGAAAAGCTAGCAATCAGCCCCAGCATTTT	CASSRGKASNQPQHF
TRBD1	TRBV19	-	TRBJ1-1	TGTGCCAGTAGTATTCTTCCCTCAGGGGGTTTCGGCACTGAAGCTTTCTTT	CASSILPSGGFGTEAFF
TRBD2	TRBV7-9	-	TRBJ2-1	TGTGCCAGCAGCTTAGCCCTAGCGGAGGTGTTCTTC	CASSLALAEVFF
TRBD1	TRBV30	-	TRBJ1-1	TGTGCCTGGAGTGTACTTAACGGACAGGGGCGGAACACTGAAGCTTTCTTT	CAWSVLNGQGRNTEAFF
TRBD2	TRBV4-3	-	TRBJ2-5	TGCGCCAGCAGCCGAGGACTAGCGGAGGGAGGGACCCAGTACTTC	CASSRGLAEGGTQYF
-	TRBV5-1	-	TRBJ2-5	TGCGCCAGCAGCTTGGGTACAGTGTCAGAGACCCAGTACTTC	CASSLGTVSETQYF
-	TRBV18	-	TRBJ1-2	TGTGCCAGCTCACCAAATAGATCGGGGAATGGCTACACCTTC	CASSPNRSGNGYTF
-	TRBV2	-	TRBJ2-2	TGTGCCAGCAAAAAGGGGAAAACAACCGGGGAGCTGTTTTTT	CASKKGKTTGELFF
TRBD1	TRBV2	-	TRBJ1-5	TGTGCCAGCACCAAAGGGGGGACAGGTGATCAGCCCCAGCATTTT	CASTKGGTGDQPQHF
TRBD2	TRBV4-3	-	TRBJ2-5	TGCGCCAGCAGCCAAGATGGGGGACTAGGAGGAGAGACCCAGTACTTC	CASSQDGGLGGETQYF
-	TRBV28	-	TRBJ1-1	TGTGCCAGCAGTTTTCTCGGCCCGGGGACTGAAGCTTTCTTT	CASSFLGPGTEAFF
-	TRBV29-1	-	TRBJ2-1	TGCAGCGTCTGGCGGGGCGGACCCGGCTCCTACAATGAGCAGTTCTTC	CSVWRGGPGSYNEQFF
TRBD1	TRBV25-1	-	TRBJ2-4	TGTGCCAGCAGCGAAATGAAGGGGACAGATAAAAACATTCAGTACTTC	CASSEMKGTDKNIQYF
TRBD2	TRBV7-2	once	TRBJ2-3	TGTGCCAGCAGCTTATTGCGCGTAGCGGGAATTACAGATACGCAGTATTTT	CASSLLRVAGITDTQYF
TRBD2	TRBV11-2	-	TRBJ2-7	TGTGCCAGCAGCTTAGGGCTAGCGGCCTCCTACGAGCAGTACTTC	CASSLGLAASYEQYF
TRBD1	TRBV7-6	-	TRBJ1-2	TGTGCCAGCAGCCCAAAGGTGGACAGGAACTATGGCTACACCTTC	CASSPKVDRNYGYTF
TRBD1	TRBV28	-	TRBJ1-4	TGTGCCAGCAGTGCCTGGACAGGGACTAATGAAAAACTGTTTTTT	CASSAWTGTNEKLFF
-	TRBV21-1	-	TRBJ1-5	TGTGCCAGCAGCAATGGGACAGACAATCAGCCCCAGCATTTT	CASSNGTDNQPQHF
-	TRBV7-2	-	TRBJ2-7	TGTGCCAGCAGCCGTCAAAGGGGCTACGAGCAGTACTTC	CASSRQRGYEQYF
-	TRBV2	-	TRBJ1-2	TGTGCCAGCAGTGAACCACAGGGCTATGGCTACACCTTC	CASSEPQGYGYTF
-	TRBV10-2	-	TRBJ2-6	TGCGCCAGCAGTGACGTTTCTGGGGCCAACGTCCTGACTTTC	CASSDVSGANVLTF
-	TRBV2	-	TRBJ2-3	TGTGCCAGCAGTCGGCGGGTTCTTACAGATACGCAGTATTTT	CASSRRVLTDTQYF
-	TRBV18	-	TRBJ1-2	TGTGCCAGCTCACCAAGGGGTGGGGACTATGGCTACACCTTC	CASSPRGGDYGYTF
-	TRBV3-1/TRBV3-2	-	TRBJ2-7	TGTGCCAGCAGCCAACTGCCGGGTGGAGAGCAGTACTTC	CASSQLPGGEQYF
-	TRBV28	-	TRBJ1-5	TGTGCCAGCAGTCCGCCAGGCGACCAGCCCCAGCATTTT	CASSPPGDQPQHF
-	TRBV6-5	-	TRBJ2-7	TGTGCCAGCAGTTTTACAGTAAACTCCTACGAGCAGTACTTC	CASSFTVNSYEQYF
-	TRBV7-2	-	TRBJ1-1	TGTGCCAGCAGCTTAGATCCAGGTTTTGAAGCTTTCTTT	CASSLDPGFEAFF
-	TRBV30	-	TRBJ1-6	TGTGCCTGGAGTAGTCCCCAGGGGAATCGGGCCTCACCCCTCCACTTT	CAWSSPQGNRASPLHF
TRBD2	TRBV6-2/TRBV6-3	-	TRBJ2-3	TGTGCCAGCAGTTTAACGGGGGGGATAGATACGCAGTATTTT	CASSLTGGIDTQYF
TRBD1	TRBV19	-	TRBJ2-7	TGTGCCAGTAGGGGGACAGCCAGCTCCTACGAGCAGTACTTC	CASRGTASSYEQYF
TRBD1	TRBV28	-	TRBJ2-7	TGTGCCAGCAGTCCTCTGGGGACAGGGAACTACGAGCAGTACTTC	CASSPLGTGNYEQYF
TRBD1	TRBV11-3	-	TRBJ1-2	TGTGCCAGCAGGGTCCAGGGGGCAGATGGCTACACCTTC	CASRVQGADGYTF
-	TRBV7-2	-	TRBJ2-2	TGTGCCAGCAGCTTAAGGGCGCGGACACTGAACACCGGGGAGCTGTTTTTT	CASSLRARTLNTGELFF